The 16 T cell receptor beta chains given below trace back to one sample, sequenced in a study of response to subunit inactivated influenza vaccine. TCRdb reprocessed the RT-PCR reads via MiXCR and lists one record per CDR3 protein. The table records hundreds of thousands of distinct CDR3 sequences, roughly 25% of them present only once. The sample consisted of CD4+ T cells sorted from PBMCs, taken about 5 days after vaccination. These receptors were taken from a man between 50 and 59 years old who received an inactivated influenza vaccine.

This chain connects TRBV20-1 to TRBJ2-5; D gene unclear. This CDR3 comprises 12 residues. Germline V gives CDR1 DFQATT, CDR2 SNEGSKA (reference sequence). Deletions cut 3 bases from V and 5 bases from J, with 10 bases between. The CDR3 region is CSASPQVETQYF. The CDR3 region has the DNA TGCAGTGCTAGTCCTCAGGTCGAGACCCAGTACTTC.

The CDR3 protein is CASSPLTGRRSGNTIYF. The CDR3 DNA reads as TGTGCCAGCAGCCCTCTGACAGGGCGAAGGTCTGGAAACACCATATATTTT. The chain employs TRBV12-3 or TRBV12-4 and TRBJ1-3; 7 bases are shared with TRBD1. The CDR3 contains 17 residues. The junction had 12 bases not matched to a gene; V was cut back by 6 bases and J by 1 base.

This chain links TRBV7-2 with TRBJ2-3; 8 nucleotides agree with TRBD2. V lost 0 bases to trimming and J lost 3 bases; unmatched junction nucleotides: 11. This CDR3 spans 18 amino acids. Germline V lookup: CDR1 SGHTA, CDR2 FQGNSA. CDR3 DNA: TGTGCCAGCAGCTTAGCGCTAACCCCCCGGGGGGGAACAGATACGCAGTATTTT. It translates to CASSLALTPRGGTDTQYF.

This clonotype was counted between two and nine times. The chain is built from TRBV11-2 and TRBJ2-5; weak D call: TRBD2 (6 bases). Per the germline V gene, CDR1 is SGHAT and CDR2 is FQNNGV. The CDR3 has 13 amino acids. Deletions cut 1 base from V and 5 bases from J, with 8 bases between. The CDR3 DNA sequence: TGTGCCAGCAGCTTAGCTAGCGTGGAGACCCAGTACTTC. This translates into CASSLASVETQYF.

This chain joins TRBV6-1 and TRBJ2-1; 11 nucleotides line up with TRBD2. Germline CDR1 MNHNS, CDR2 SASEGT. CDR3 size: 13 residues. The junction had 2 bases not matched to a gene; V was cut back by 6 bases and J by 7 bases. CDR3 nucleotide sequence: TGTGCCAGCAGGACTAGCGGGACTAATGAGCAGTTCTTC. It specifies CASRTSGTNEQFF.

J is TRBJ2-6 and V is TRBV12-3 or TRBV12-4; D unclear. The CDR3 contains 16 residues. The germline V and J ends were trimmed by 4 bases and 1 base, with 11 bases remaining between them. This CDR3 is CASSWLSQSGANVLTF. CDR3 DNA: TGTGCCAGCAGTTGGTTATCGCAGTCTGGGGCCAACGTCCTGACTTTC.

This clonotype was found once. CDR3 protein: CASSQAGTKNIQYF. The CDR3 region has the DNA TGTGCCAGCAGCCAAGCGGGGACCAAAAACATTCAGTACTTC. The chain has TRBV14 and TRBJ2-4; D may be TRBD2 (5 bases). V gave up 1 base and J gave up 2 bases, with 6 bases separating them. The CDR3 consists of 14 residues. Germline CDR1 is SGHDN and CDR2 is FVKESK. Filled out from reference TRBV14 and TRBJ2-4, the complete variable domain reads EAGVTQFPSHSVIEKGQTVTLRCDPISGHDNLYWYRRVMGKEIKFLLHFVKESKQDESGMPNNRFLAERTGGTYSTLKVQPAELEDSGVYFCASSQAGTKNIQYFGAGTRLSVL.

The chain couples TRBV12-3 or TRBV12-4 to TRBJ1-5; the D gene is possibly TRBD1 (6 bases). This CDR3 is 12 amino acids long. Trimming cost V 7 bases and J 6 bases, with 10 bases left between them. The CDR3 loop reads CASNRGAQPQHF. The CDR3 nucleotides read TGTGCCAGCAATAGGGGGGCTCAGCCCCAGCATTTT.

The rearrangement links TRBV12-3 or TRBV12-4 to TRBJ1-3, with a possible D match to TRBD1 (6 bases). V shed 3 bases and J shed 6 bases, with 15 bases lying between them. The CDR3 contains 15 residues. The CDR3 nucleotides are TGTGCCAGCAGTTTCTCAAGGACAGAGAAAAACACCATATATTTT. Protein: CASSFSRTEKNTIYF.

This clonotype has ten or more counts. This chain links TRBV29-1 with TRBJ1-1; D gene ambiguous. V lost 3 bases, J lost 7 bases, and 15 bases lay in between. CDR1 SQVTM and CDR2 ANQGSEA come from the germline V gene. CDR3 length: 13 amino acids. In nucleotides, the CDR3 is TGCAGCGTTGATAGCTCGCGGCAGGATGAAGCTTTCTTT. Translating gives CSVDSSRQDEAFF. Combining the CDR3 with reference TRBV29-1 and TRBJ1-1 gives the whole variable domain SAVISQKPSRDICQRGTSLTIQCQVDSQVTMMFWYRQQPGQSLTLIATANQGSEATYESGFVIDKFPISRPNLTFSTLTVSNMSPEDSSIYLCSVDSSRQDEAFFGQGTRLTVV.

This clonotype has only a few counts. This chain connects TRBV9 to TRBJ2-5; 8 bases match TRBD2. The CDR3 spans 16 residues. Germline-derived CDR1 and CDR2 are SGDLS and YYNGEE. The trim removed 0 bases at V and 4 bases at J, leaving 8 bases unmatched. The CDR3 here is CASSVGPRGGRETQYF. CDR3 bases: TGTGCCAGCAGCGTAGGACCCCGGGGGGGGAGAGAGACCCAGTACTTC.

This sequence joins TRBV7-8 and TRBJ2-7; D is possibly TRBD1 or TRBD2 (6 bases each). The CDR3 loop spans 17 amino acids. V was clipped by 2 bases and J by 2 bases, with 19 bases between them. Germline V gene data show CDR1 as SGHVS and CDR2 as FQNEAQ. This chain's CDR3 is CASSLPPRRGSPYEQYF. CDR3 DNA: TGTGCCAGCAGCTTACCCCCCCGGAGGGGGTCCCCCTACGAGCAGTACTTC.

V is TRBV4-2 and J is TRBJ2-2; D is uncertain. The CDR3 is 17 amino acids. The germline V gene encodes CDR1 LGHNA and CDR2 YNFKEQ. Trimming cost V 4 bases and J 0 bases, with 15 bases left between them. CDR3 sequence (DNA): TGTGCCAGCAGCCGAATCTCGAGAGCAGCGAACACCGGGGAGCTGTTTTTT. Translating gives CASSRISRAANTGELFF.

This clonotype was seen many times. The J gene is TRBJ1-5, the V gene TRBV12-3 or TRBV12-4, with 8 bases matching TRBD1. V lost 6 bases to trimming and J lost 2 bases; unmatched junction nucleotides: 3. The CDR3 has 14 amino acids. The CDR3 nucleotides read TGTGCCAGCAGCCCACAGGGGGGCAATCAGCCCCAGCATTTT. The encoded protein is CASSPQGGNQPQHF.

The chain combines TRBV7-9 with TRBJ2-5; 9 bases match TRBD1. The CDR3 covers 17 residues. V lost 6 bases, J lost 4 bases, and 15 bases stayed unmatched. CDR1 and CDR2 from the germline V gene are SEHNR and FQNEAQ (reference sequence). The CDR3 DNA follows: TGTGCCAGCAGACGACAAACCTTTGGGACAGGGCCAGAGACCCAGTACTTC. Translated, it gives CASRRQTFGTGPETQYF. The whole variable domain, remainder taken from reference TRBV7-9 and TRBJ2-5, is DTGVSQNPRHKITKRGQNVTFRCDPISEHNRLYWYRQTLGQGPEFLTYFQNEAQLEKSRLLSDRFSAERPKGSFSTLEIQRTEQGDSAMYLCASRRQTFGTGPETQYFGPGTRLLVL.

This clonotype was found many times. In nucleotides, the CDR3 is TGTGCCAGCAGCGAAAAGTACGAGCAGTACTTC. Encoded protein: CASSEKYEQYF. The chain links TRBV7-2 to TRBJ2-7; D is unresolved. From germline, CDR1 is SGHTA and CDR2 FQGNSA. Between the trimmed V and J ends, which lost 5 bases and 4 bases, there was a span of 6 bases. The length of the CDR3 is 11 residues.